This section outlines one T cell receptor (beta chain) sequence together with its context. Libraries were prepared by immunoSEQ multiplex PCR; TCRdb keeps only in-frame clonotypes and omits some of them. The table has some 350,000 clones, around 83% seen once. The CDR3 is 15 residues long. The junction had 4 bases not matched to a gene; V was cut back by 0 bases and J by 4 bases. CDR1 and CDR2 from the germline V gene are MNHNS and SASEGT. The source of the sample is a study of blood T cell repertoires in COVID-19. The clonotype comes from a man aged 30 to 45 with active or convalescent COVID-19. The sample taken for sequencing was peripheral blood. The chain uses TRBV6-1 and TRBJ1-2, with 8 bases matching TRBD1. The CDR3 DNA reads as TGTGCCAGCAGTGAAGCGGGACAGGCCGCCTATGGCTACACCTTC. Translating gives CASSEAGQAAYGYTF.